This TCR beta chain was captured in a study of T-cell memory formation after mild COVID-19. The CDR3 length is 17 residues. The germline gives CDR1 SGHAT, CDR2 FQNNGV. Trimming shortened V by 1 base and J by 0 bases, and 13 bases separated the two germline ends. Study results and limitations: Day 37-peaking second-wave clones had unconfirmed SARS-CoV-2 specificity. Clones contracting across day 15 to 85 had a balanced CD4/CD8 profile; later expanding clones leaned CD4+.

Only a few counts were recorded for this clonotype. Its matching antigen is unknown. From 5'RACE with constant-segment primers came TCR alpha and TCR beta cDNA libraries that carried sample barcodes and UMIs. TCRdb used MiXCR to reprocess the 5' RACE reads, holding one entry per CDR3 protein. The data hold nearly 250,000 distinct CDR3 sequences, with roughly 15% observed a single time. The TCR sequence derives from an adult woman who had mild COVID-19 (a few samples of this study predate the infection). Cell type and time point are not known. This rearrangement joins TRBV11-2 to TRBJ2-1; D possibly corresponds to TRBD1 (6 bases). The source material was PBMCs or a T cell subset sorted from them (not recorded which). In DNA, the CDR3 is TGTGCCAGCAGCTTAGGGGCAGGGGAAATCTCCTACAATGAGCAGTTCTTC. Protein sequence: CASSLGAGEISYNEQFF.